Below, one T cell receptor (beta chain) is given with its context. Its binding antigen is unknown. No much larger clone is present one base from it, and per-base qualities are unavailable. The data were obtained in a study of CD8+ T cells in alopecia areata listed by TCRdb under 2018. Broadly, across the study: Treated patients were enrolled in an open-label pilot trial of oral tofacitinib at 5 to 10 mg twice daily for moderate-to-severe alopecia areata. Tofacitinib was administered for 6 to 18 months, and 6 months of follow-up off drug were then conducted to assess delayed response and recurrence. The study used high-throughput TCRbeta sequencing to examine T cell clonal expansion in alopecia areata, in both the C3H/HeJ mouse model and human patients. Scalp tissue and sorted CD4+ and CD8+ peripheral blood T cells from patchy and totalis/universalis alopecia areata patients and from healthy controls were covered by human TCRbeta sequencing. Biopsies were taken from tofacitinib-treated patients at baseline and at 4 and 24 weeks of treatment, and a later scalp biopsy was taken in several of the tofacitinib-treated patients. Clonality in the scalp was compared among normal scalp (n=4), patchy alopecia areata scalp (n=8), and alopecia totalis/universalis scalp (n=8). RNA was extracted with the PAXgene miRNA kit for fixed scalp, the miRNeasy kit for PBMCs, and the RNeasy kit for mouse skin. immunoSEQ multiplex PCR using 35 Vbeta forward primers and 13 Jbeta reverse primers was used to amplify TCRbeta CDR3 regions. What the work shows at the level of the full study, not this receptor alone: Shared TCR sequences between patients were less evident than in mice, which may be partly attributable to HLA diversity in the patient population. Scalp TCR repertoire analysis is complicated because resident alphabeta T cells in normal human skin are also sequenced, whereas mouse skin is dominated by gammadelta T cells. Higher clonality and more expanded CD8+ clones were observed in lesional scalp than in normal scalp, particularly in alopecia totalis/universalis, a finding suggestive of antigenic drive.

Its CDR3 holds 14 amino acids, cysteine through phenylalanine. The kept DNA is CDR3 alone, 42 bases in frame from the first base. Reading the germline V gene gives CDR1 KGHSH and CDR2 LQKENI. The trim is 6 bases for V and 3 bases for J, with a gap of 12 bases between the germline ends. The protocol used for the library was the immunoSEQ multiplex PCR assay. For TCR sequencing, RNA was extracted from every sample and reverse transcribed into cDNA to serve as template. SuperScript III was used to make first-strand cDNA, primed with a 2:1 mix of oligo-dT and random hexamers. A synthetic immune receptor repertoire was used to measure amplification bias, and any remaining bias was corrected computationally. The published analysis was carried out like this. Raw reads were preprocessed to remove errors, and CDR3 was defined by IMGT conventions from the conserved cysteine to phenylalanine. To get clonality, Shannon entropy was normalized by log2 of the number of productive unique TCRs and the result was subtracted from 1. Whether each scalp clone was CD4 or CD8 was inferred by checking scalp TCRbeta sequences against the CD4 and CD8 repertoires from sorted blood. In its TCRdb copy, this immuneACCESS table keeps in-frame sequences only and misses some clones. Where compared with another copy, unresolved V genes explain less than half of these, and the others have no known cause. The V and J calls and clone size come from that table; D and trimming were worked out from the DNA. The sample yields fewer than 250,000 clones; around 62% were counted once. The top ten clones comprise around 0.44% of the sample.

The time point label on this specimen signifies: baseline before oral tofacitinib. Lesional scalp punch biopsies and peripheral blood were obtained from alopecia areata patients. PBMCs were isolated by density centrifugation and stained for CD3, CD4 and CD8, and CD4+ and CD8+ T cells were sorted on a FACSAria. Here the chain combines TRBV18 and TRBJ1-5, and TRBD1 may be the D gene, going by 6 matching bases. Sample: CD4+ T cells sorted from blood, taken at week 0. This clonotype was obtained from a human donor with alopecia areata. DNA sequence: TGTGCCAGCTCCCTCCGGGACAACAATCAGCCCCAGCATTTT. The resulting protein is CASSLRDNNQPQHF. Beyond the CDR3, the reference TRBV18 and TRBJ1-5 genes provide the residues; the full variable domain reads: NAGVMQNPRHLVRRRGQEARLRCSPMKGHSHVYWYRQLPEEGLKFMVYLQKENIIDESGMPKERFSAEFPKEGPSILRIQQVVRGDSAAYFCASSLRDNNQPQHFGDGTRLSIL.